This TCR beta chain is drawn from a study of cytomegalovirus exposure and HLA in healthy donors. Background on the study: An early data release held tens of millions of unique TCRs from HLA-typed donors. Whole-study findings and limits: Later work associated fewer than 20,000 TCR beta sequences with HLA alleles at 0.05 false discovery rate. The study recorded 164 TCR beta chains that were cytomegalovirus-associated. Upon later analysis, TCR association rates were observed to vary by HLA locus, being highest for DRB1 and lowest for HLA-C.

The CDR3 sequence is 12 residues long. The V gene's germline CDR1 is MNHEY and CDR2 SMNVEV (reference sequence). V was cut by 6 bases and J by 1 base, with 6 bases left in between. A remark on this clone: Antigen unknown.

Amplification used 60 Vbeta primers and 13 Jbeta primers. Method: immunoSEQ multiplex PCR; TCRdb's copy keeps in-frame clones and lacks some. Altogether over 130,000 clones are present, approximately 80% being singletons, with the ten largest covering 2% to 2.5%. This clonotype was sampled from a man aged 50-59 years in good health and CMV-seronegative. V gene TRBV27 combines with J gene TRBJ1-1; TRBD1 is a possible D gene (5 bases). The sample comprised PBMCs. The CDR3 sequence: CASSQGNTEAFF. DNA for the CDR3: TGTGCCAGCAGCCAGGGGAACACTGAAGCTTTCTTT.